This note documents a single T cell receptor (beta chain) sequence. UMIs that had a 6-nucleotide sample barcode were put in using template switching. After re-calling the 5' RACE reads, TCRdb lists one entry per CDR3 protein, DNA absent. This table holds over 350,000 distinct CDR3 sequences. Per the germline V gene, CDR1 is SGHVS and CDR2 is FNYEAQ. This CDR3 has 15 residues. The entry originates in a study of monozygotic twins with inflammatory bowel disease. Material: blood. The chain couples TRBV7-6 to TRBJ2-1. The sequence derives from a human donor with ulcerative colitis or Crohn's disease, or a healthy co-twin of an affected twin (not recorded which). The CDR3 sequence: CASSLGASADNEQFF.